This T cell receptor (beta chain) was found in a study of cytomegalovirus exposure and HLA in healthy donors. Turning to the study itself: Unique TCRs numbering about 87 million, obtained from HLA-typed donors, made up an early data release.

Study results and caveats: Later analysis showed TCR association rates varying by HLA locus, highest for DRB1 and lowest for HLA-C. Within an earlier analysis, most TCR beta V segments proved productive either about 90% or about 30% of the time.

Donors had nominal health at sampling but likely had unrecorded immune exposures. This clone was seen a few times. Its cognate antigen is unknown. Amplification used 60 Vbeta primers and 13 Jbeta primers. The data were produced by immunoSEQ multiplex PCR, yet TCRdb's version contains in-frame clones alone and is incomplete. Here the sample spans 150,000 to 200,000 clones, 81% being singletons. This clonotype was obtained from a woman aged 18-29 years in good health and CMV-seropositive. Sequenced: PBMCs.

CDR3 sequence reads: CASSLVSGGATQYF. DNA for the CDR3: TGTGCCAGCAGCTTGGTTAGCGGGGGGGCAACACAGTATTTT. V usage is TRBV5-4 and J usage is TRBJ2-3; 11 bases line up with TRBD2. The CDR3 extends over 14 amino acids. Germline CDR1 SGHNT, CDR2 YYREEE (reference sequence). Trimming cost V 0 bases and J 12 bases; bases outside gene matches: 6.